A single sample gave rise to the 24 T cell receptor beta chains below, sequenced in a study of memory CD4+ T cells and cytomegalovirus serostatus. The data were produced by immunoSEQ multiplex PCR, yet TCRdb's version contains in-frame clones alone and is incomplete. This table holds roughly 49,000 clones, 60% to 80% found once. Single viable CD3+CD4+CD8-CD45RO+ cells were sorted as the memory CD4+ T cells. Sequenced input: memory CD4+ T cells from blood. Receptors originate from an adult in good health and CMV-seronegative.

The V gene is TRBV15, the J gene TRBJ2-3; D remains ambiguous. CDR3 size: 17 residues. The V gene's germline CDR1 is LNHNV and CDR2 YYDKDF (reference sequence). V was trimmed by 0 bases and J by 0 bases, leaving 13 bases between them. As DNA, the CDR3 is TGTGCCACCAGCAGAGATAACCCGGTCACTAGCACAGATACGCAGTATTTT. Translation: CATSRDNPVTSTDTQYF.

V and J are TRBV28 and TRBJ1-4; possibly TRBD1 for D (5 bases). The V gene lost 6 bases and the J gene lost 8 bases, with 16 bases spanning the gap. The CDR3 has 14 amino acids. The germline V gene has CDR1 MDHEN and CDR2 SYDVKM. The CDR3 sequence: CASRESGKEEKLFF. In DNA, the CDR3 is TGTGCCAGCAGAGAATCAGGGAAGGAGGAAAAACTGTTTTTT.

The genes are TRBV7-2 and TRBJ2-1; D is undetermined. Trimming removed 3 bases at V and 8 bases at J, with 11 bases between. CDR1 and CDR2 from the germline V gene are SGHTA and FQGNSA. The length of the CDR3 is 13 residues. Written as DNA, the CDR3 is TGTGCCAGCAGCTTCTGGGGATGGGATGAGCAGTTCTTC. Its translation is CASSFWGWDEQFF. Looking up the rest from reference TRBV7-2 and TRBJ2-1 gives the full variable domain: GAGVSQSPSNKVTEKGKDVELRCDPISGHTALYWYRQSLGQGLEFLIYFQGNSAPDKSGLPSDRFSAERTGGSVSTLTIQRTQQEDSAVYLCASSFWGWDEQFFGPGTRLTVL.

The chain's CDR3 is CASSEVGWSSYEQYF. In nucleotides, the CDR3 is TGTGCCAGCAGTGAAGTCGGGTGGAGCTCCTACGAGCAGTACTTC. The chain combines TRBV2 with TRBJ2-7; D remains unclear. Trimming took 1 base from V and 0 from J, leaving 10 bases between them. The CDR3 extends over 15 amino acids. From germline, CDR1 is SNHLY and CDR2 FYNNEI. The whole variable domain, remainder taken from reference TRBV2 and TRBJ2-7, is EPEVTQTPSHQVTQMGQEVILRCVPISNHLYFYWYRQILGQKVEFLVSFYNNEISEKSEIFDDQFSVERPDGSNFTLKIRSTKLEDSAMYFCASSEVGWSSYEQYFGPGTRLTVT.

CDR3 sequence (DNA): TGCGCCAGCAGCTCCCCAACTAGCGGGGGGACCTACGAGCAGTACTTC. Its translation: CASSSPTSGGTYEQYF. V is TRBV5-1 and J is TRBJ2-7; TRBD2 matches 12 bases. The trim removed 3 bases at V and 2 bases at J, leaving 6 bases unmatched. Germline CDR1 is SGHRS and CDR2 is YFSETQ. The CDR3 totals 16 residues.

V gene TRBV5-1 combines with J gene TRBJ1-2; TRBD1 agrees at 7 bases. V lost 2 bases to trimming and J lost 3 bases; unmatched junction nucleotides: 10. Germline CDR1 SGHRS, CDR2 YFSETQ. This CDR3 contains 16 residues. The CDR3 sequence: CASSFFSTGMDYGYTF. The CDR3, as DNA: TGCGCCAGCAGCTTTTTCTCGACAGGGATGGACTATGGCTACACCTTC.

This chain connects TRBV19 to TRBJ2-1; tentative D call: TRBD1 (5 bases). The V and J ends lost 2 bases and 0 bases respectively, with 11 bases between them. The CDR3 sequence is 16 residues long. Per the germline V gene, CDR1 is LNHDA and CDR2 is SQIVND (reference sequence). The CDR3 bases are TGTGCCAGTAGTATACAGGGCCCTAGCTCCTACAATGAGCAGTTCTTC. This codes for CASSIQGPSSYNEQFF. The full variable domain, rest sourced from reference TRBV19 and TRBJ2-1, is DGGITQSPKYLFRKEGQNVTLSCEQNLNHDAMYWYRQDPGQGLRLIYYSQIVNDFQKGDIAEGYSVSREKKESFPLTVTSAQKNPTAFYLCASSIQGPSSYNEQFFGPGTRLTVL.

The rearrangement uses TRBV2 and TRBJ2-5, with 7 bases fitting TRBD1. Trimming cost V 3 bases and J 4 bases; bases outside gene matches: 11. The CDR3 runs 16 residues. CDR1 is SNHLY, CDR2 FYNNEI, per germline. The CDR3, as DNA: TGTGCCAGCAGTGAGGAAACAGGGGATTCGGGAGAGACCCAGTACTTC. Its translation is CASSEETGDSGETQYF.

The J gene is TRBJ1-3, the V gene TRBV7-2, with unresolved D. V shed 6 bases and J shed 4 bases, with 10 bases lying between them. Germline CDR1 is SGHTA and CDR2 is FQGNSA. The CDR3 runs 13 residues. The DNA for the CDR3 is TGTGCCAGCAGAGGCGACTCCGGAAACACCATATATTTT. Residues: CASRGDSGNTIYF.

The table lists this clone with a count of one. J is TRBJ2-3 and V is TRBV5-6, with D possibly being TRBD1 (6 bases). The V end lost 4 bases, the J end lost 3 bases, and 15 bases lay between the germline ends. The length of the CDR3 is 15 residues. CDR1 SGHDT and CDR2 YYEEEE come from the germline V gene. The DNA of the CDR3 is TGTGCCAGCAGCCCGCTACAGGGTAGGACAGATACGCAGTATTTT. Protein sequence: CASSPLQGRTDTQYF.

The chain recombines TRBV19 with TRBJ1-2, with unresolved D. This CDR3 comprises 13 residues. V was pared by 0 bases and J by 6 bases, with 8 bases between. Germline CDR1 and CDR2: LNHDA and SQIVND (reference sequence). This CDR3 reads CASSIDKGNGYTF. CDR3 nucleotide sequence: TGTGCCAGTAGTATAGATAAAGGGAATGGCTACACCTTC. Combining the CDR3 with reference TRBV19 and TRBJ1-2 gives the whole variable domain DGGITQSPKYLFRKEGQNVTLSCEQNLNHDAMYWYRQDPGQGLRLIYYSQIVNDFQKGDIAEGYSVSREKKESFPLTVTSAQKNPTAFYLCASSIDKGNGYTFGSGTRLTVV.

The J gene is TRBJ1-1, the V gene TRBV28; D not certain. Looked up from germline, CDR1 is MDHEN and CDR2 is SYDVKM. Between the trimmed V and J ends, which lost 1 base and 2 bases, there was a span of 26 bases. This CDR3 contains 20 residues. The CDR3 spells CASSLFVDWDHSKINTEAFF. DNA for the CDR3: TGTGCCAGCAGTTTATTCGTGGATTGGGATCACTCTAAAATAAACACTGAAGCTTTCTTT.

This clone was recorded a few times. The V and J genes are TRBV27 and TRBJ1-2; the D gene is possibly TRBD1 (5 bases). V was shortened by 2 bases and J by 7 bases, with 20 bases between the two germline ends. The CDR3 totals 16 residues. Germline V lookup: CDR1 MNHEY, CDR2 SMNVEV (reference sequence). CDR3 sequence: CASSLRGSQNNRGYTF. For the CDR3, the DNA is TGTGCCAGCAGTTTAAGGGGAAGCCAGAATAATCGTGGCTACACCTTC.

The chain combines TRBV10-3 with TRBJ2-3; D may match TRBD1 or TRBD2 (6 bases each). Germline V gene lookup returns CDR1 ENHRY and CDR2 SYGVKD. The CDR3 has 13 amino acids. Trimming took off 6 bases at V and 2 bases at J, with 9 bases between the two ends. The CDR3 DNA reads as TGTGCCATCAGGGGGGGCCCCACAGATACGCAGTATTTT. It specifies CAIRGGPTDTQYF.

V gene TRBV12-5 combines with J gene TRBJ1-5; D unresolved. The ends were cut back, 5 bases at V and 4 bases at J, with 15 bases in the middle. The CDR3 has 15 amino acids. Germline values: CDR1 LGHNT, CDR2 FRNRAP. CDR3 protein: CASGPGREKNQPQHF. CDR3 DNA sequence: TGTGCTAGTGGTCCGGGTAGGGAGAAGAATCAGCCCCAGCATTTT.

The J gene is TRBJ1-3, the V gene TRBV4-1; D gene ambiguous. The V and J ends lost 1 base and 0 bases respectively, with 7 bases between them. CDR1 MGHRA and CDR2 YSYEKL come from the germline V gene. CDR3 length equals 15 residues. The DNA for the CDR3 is TGCGCCAGCAGCCAAGTTGGTACCTCTGGAAACACCATATATTTT. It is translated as CASSQVGTSGNTIYF.

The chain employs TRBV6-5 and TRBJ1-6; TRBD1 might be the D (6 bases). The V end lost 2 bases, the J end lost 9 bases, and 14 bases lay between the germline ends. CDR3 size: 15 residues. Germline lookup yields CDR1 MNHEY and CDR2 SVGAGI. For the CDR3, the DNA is TGTGCCAGCAGTTACGGCCAGGGGATAAGTTCACCCCTCCACTTT. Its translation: CASSYGQGISSPLHF.

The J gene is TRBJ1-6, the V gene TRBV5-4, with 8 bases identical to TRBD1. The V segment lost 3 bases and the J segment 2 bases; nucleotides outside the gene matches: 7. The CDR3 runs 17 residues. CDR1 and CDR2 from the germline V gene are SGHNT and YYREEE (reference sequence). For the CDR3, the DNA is TGTGCCAGCAGCTGGACAGGGAAGGGACCCTATAATTCACCCCTCCACTTT. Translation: CASSWTGKGPYNSPLHF.

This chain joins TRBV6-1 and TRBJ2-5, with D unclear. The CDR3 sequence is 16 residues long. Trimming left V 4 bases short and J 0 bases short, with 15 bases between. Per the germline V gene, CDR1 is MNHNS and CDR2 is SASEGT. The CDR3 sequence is CASSVGLSKYQETQYF. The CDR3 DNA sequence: TGTGCCAGCAGTGTCGGGCTTTCCAAGTACCAAGAGACCCAGTACTTC.

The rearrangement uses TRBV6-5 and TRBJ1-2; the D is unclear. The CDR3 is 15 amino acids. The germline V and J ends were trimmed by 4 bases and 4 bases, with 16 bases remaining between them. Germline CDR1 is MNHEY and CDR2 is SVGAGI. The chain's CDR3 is CASSFSADSGYGYTF. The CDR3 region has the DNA TGTGCCAGCAGTTTTTCGGCGGACTCCGGCTATGGCTACACCTTC.

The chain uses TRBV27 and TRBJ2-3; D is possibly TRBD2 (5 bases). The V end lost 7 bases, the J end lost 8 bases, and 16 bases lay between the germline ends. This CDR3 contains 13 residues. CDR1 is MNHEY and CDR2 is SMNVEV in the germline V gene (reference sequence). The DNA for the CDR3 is TGTGCCAGCACCGAGCTAGGGAGAGGTACGCAGTATTTT. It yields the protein CASTELGRGTQYF.

The CDR3, as DNA: TGTGCCAGCAGCTTAGGGGGGGAAAGGGGCTCACCCCTCCACTTT. It specifies CASSLGGERGSPLHF. V and J are TRBV7-2 and TRBJ1-6, with D tentatively TRBD1 (5 bases). Trimming cost V 1 base and J 10 bases, with 14 bases left between them. The CDR3 covers 15 residues. Germline-derived CDR1 and CDR2 are SGHTA and FQGNSA.

Here the CDR3 reads CASSLEGGYTF. Written as DNA, the CDR3 is TGTGCCAGCAGCTTGGAGGGTGGCTACACCTTC. The V gene is TRBV5-4, the J gene TRBJ1-2; D not certain. The length of the CDR3 is 11 residues. V was clipped by 0 bases and J by 7 bases, with 4 bases between them. Germline V gene lookup returns CDR1 SGHNT and CDR2 YYREEE (reference sequence).

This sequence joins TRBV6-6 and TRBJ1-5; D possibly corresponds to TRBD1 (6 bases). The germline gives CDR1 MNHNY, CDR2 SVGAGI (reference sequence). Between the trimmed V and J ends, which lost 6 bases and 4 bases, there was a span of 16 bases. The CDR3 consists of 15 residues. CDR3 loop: CASRTTGMANQPQHF. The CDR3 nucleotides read TGTGCCAGCAGGACTACAGGGATGGCAAATCAGCCCCAGCATTTT.